One sample yielded the 7 T cell receptor beta chains listed below, sequenced in a study of cytomegalovirus exposure and HLA in healthy donors. Researchers ran the PCR with 60 Vbeta and 13 Jbeta primers. The repertoire was sequenced with immunoSEQ multiplex PCR; TCRdb's copy has only in-frame clones and lacks some. The repertoire consists of about 110,000 clones, with about 80% occurring once and the leading ten covering 2.6%. The sequencing sample was made of PBMCs. These receptors all stem from a man aged 50 to 59 in good health and CMV-seropositive.

The V and J genes are TRBV12-5 and TRBJ1-1; D call uncertain. The germline V and J ends were trimmed by 2 bases and 0 bases, with 10 bases remaining between them. This CDR3 contains 15 residues. The germline CDR1 and CDR2 sequences are LGHNT and FRNRAP. The CDR3 protein is CASGLSTYMNTEAFF. In nucleotides, the CDR3 is TGTGCTAGTGGTTTGAGCACTTATATGAACACTGAAGCTTTCTTT. The variable domain in full, completed from reference TRBV12-5 and TRBJ1-1, reads DARVTQTPRHKVTEMGQEVTMRCQPILGHNTVFWYRQTMMQGLELLAYFRNRAPLDDSGMPKDRFSAEMPDATLATLKIQPSEPRDSAVYFCASGLSTYMNTEAFFGQGTRLTVV.

V is TRBV6-1 and J is TRBJ2-7, with unresolved D. Trimming stripped 4 bases from V and 0 bases from J, with 13 bases between. The V gene's germline CDR1 is MNHNS and CDR2 SASEGT. This CDR3 is built from 15 residues. CDR3 DNA sequence: TGTGCCAGCAGTGGTGAACTCATGAGCTCCTACGAGCAGTACTTC. It translates to CASSGELMSSYEQYF.

The chain has TRBV6-5 and TRBJ1-2; 8 nucleotides align to TRBD1. V shed 5 bases and J 6 bases; nucleotides not matched to a gene: 8. The CDR3 contains 14 residues. The germline CDR1 and CDR2 sequences are MNHEY and SVGAGI. Written as DNA, the CDR3 is TGTGCCAGCAGTATATCGCAGGGGGCGGATGGCTACACCTTC. Protein: CASSISQGADGYTF.

V usage is TRBV11-1 and J usage is TRBJ1-1; D is perhaps TRBD1 (5 bases). Trimming took 1 base from V and 7 from J, leaving 10 bases between them. Germline CDR1 SGHAT, CDR2 FQDESV (reference sequence). The CDR3 is 13 amino acids. The CDR3 loop is CASSLGVDSEAFF. The CDR3 coding sequence is TGTGCCAGCAGCTTAGGGGTCGACAGTGAAGCTTTCTTT.

This clone was seen a handful of times. The chain couples TRBV9 to TRBJ1-1; tentatively, D is TRBD1 (6 bases). The germline CDR1 and CDR2 sequences are SGDLS and YYNGEE. V lost 4 bases and J lost 1, with 17 bases in between. This CDR3 is 16 amino acids long. The CDR3 DNA follows: TGTGCCAGCAGCCCGGGGCAGGGGCATGGGAACACTGAAGCTTTCTTT. It encodes CASSPGQGHGNTEAFF.

The rearrangement links TRBV2 to TRBJ2-1; TRBD2 agrees at 10 bases. Germline V gene lookup returns CDR1 SNHLY and CDR2 FYNNEI. CDR3 size: 15 residues. The V segment lost 10 bases and the J segment 1 base; nucleotides outside the gene matches: 7. The CDR3 region is CATLAGVFSYNEQFF. The CDR3, as DNA: TGTGCCACTCTAGCGGGAGTCTTTTCCTACAATGAGCAGTTCTTC.

V gene TRBV27 combines with J gene TRBJ2-7; 9 bases line up with TRBD1. Per the germline V gene, CDR1 is MNHEY and CDR2 is SMNVEV (reference sequence). Trimming took 6 bases from V and 6 from J; bases not matched to a gene: 6. The CDR3 spans 13 residues. The CDR3 protein is CASSWDRAGEQYF. In nucleotides, the CDR3 is TGTGCCAGCAGCTGGGACAGGGCGGGCGAGCAGTACTTC.